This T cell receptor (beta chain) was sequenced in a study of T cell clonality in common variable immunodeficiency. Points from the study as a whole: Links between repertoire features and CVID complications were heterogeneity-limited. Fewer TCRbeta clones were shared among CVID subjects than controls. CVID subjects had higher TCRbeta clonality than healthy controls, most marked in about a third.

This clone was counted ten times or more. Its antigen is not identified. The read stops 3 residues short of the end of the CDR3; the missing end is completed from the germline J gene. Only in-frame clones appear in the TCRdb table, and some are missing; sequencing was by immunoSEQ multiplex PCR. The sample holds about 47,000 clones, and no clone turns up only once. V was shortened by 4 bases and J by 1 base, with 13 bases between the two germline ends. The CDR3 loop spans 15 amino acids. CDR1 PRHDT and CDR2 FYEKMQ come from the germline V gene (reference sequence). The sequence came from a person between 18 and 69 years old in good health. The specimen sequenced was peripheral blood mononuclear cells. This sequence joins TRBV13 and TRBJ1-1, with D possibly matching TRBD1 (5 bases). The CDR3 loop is CASSSTDRENTEAFF. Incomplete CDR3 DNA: TGTGCCAGCAGCTCAACAGACAGAGAGAACACTGAA. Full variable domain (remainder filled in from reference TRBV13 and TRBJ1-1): AAGVIQSPRHLIKEKRETATLKCYPIPRHDTVYWYQQGPGQDPQFLISFYEKMQSDKGSIPDRFSAQQFSDYHSELNMSSLELGDSALYFCASSSTDRENTEAFFGQGTRLTVV.